This T cell receptor (beta chain) was found in a study of cytotoxic CD8 clonotypes in ibrutinib-treated CLL (dated by TCRdb to the early 2020s). Study-level background: The cohort had about a dozen relapsed/refractory and approximately 15 treatment-naive patients; some 17 were IGHV unmutated. Of the 85 to 90 participants in the trial, roughly 25 had longitudinal samples available. An average of approximately 260,000 productive templates and tens of thousands of productive rearrangements was obtained per sample. Responses were partial in 24 patients and complete in 2; after median 68 months follow-up, some 15 stayed in remission and approximately 12 progressed. Response samples were taken after a median of roughly 12 months on treatment, ranging from about 6 to 40 months. Cryopreserved peripheral blood mononuclear cells were obtained prior to treatment, at the time of response, and at either disease progression or sustained remission. The research as a whole found: Sampling times were not matched between sustained-remission and progressing patients, and lymph node repertoires were not studied. At baseline, clonality was higher than in age-matched healthy donors and showed a strong correlation with circulating CD8+ T-cell counts. Public clonotypes were rare and either shrank or stayed stable during treatment, and the rise in clonality at ibrutinib response reflected expansion of private clonotypes. At ibrutinib response clonality went up, during sustained remission it held steady, and at progression it dropped back toward baseline.

Each clonotype received, on average, 10x coverage in deep resolution sequencing performed on a MiSeq, where the target depth lay between 1 in 1 million and 1 in 200,000 T cells. The immunoSEQ hsTCRB Kit was used to generate TCR beta libraries. On the authors' methods: The data were analyzed with ImmunoSEQ Analyzer and ImmunoSEQ Data Assistant, and V, D and J gene assignments followed IMGT definitions. Clonality, which ranges from 0 to 1, was calculated as one minus the normalized Shannon entropy of productive rearrangement frequencies. Only overrepresented clonotypes making up at least 0.05% of each patient's repertoire were included in the public clonotype analysis. About a dozen age-matched healthy donor repertoires from immuneACCESS served as clonality controls. This is the immuneACCESS table as TCRdb keeps it, with only in-frame sequences that have V and J called. A part of the clones is gone; compared with another copy, unresolved V genes explain less than half, and the rest is unexplained. V and J calls plus clone size are reproduced from that table; the DNA served to infer D and trimming. The sample has around 15,000 clones on record, about 81% of them singletons. 17% of the sample is held by the ten biggest clonotypes.

There are 15 amino acids in the CDR3, from cysteine to phenylalanine inclusive. The retained sequence is limited to the CDR3, 45 bases, with the frame set at the first base. Trimming costs V 5 bases and J 8 bases, and their ends lie 19 bases apart. According to the germline V gene, CDR1 reads SGHTA and CDR2 reads FQGNSA. Comments on this clone: The antigen it binds to is not known. No base quality information exists; no much larger clone differs at one position.

For TCR beta library preparation, roughly 2 micrograms of genomic DNA were extracted from the cryopreserved PBMCs. High-throughput TCR beta sequencing was performed on longitudinal blood samples from CLL patients receiving ibrutinib monotherapy. The patients took part in an open-label, single-center phase 2 trial of ibrutinib monotherapy. This sequence originates from a human donor with chronic lymphocytic leukemia. Recombination joined TRBV7-2 with TRBJ2-1; the D gene may be TRBD1 or TRBD2, since each aligns over 5 bases. The material was PBMCs, obtained before ibrutinib treatment. Here is the DNA: TGTGCCAGCAGCCAAGTACGAGGGGTAAGCTATGAGCAGTTCTTC. This yields the protein CASSQVRGVSYEQFF.